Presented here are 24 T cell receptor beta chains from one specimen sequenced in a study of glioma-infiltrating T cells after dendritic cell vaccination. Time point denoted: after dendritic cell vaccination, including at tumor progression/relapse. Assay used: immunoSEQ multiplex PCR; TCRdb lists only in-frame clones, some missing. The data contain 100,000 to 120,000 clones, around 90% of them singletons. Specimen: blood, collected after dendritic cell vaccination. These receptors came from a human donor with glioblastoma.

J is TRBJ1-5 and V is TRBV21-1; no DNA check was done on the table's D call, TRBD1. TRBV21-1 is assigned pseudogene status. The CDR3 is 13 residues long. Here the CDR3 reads CASSGAGDQPQHF. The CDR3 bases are TGTGCCAGCAGCGGGGCAGGGGATCAGCCCCAGCATTTT.

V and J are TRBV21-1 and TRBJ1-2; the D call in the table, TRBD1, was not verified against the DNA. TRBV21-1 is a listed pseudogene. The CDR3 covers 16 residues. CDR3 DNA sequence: TGTGCCAGCAGCTGCGGGGGACAGGGGAGTTTCAATGGCTACACCTTC. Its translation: CASSCGGQGSFNGYTF.

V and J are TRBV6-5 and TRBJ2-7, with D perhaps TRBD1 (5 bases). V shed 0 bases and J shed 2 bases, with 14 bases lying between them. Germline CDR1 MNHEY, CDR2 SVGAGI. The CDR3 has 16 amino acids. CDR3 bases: TGTGCCAGCAGTTACTCGTGGTCGACAGACACCTACGAGCAGTACTTC. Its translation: CASSYSWSTDTYEQYF.

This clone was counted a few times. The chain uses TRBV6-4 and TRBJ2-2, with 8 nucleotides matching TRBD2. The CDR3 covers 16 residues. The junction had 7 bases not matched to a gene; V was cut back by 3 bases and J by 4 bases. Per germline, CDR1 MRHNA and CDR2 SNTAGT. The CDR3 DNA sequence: TGTGCCAGCAGTGAAAAGGAAGCGGGAGCCACCGGGGAGCTGTTTTTT. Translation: CASSEKEAGATGELFF.

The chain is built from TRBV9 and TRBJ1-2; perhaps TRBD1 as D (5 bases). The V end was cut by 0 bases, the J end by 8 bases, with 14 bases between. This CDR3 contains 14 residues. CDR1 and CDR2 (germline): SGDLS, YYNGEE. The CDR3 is CASSVGNGAQGYTF. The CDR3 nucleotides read TGTGCCAGCAGCGTAGGAAATGGGGCGCAGGGCTACACCTTC.

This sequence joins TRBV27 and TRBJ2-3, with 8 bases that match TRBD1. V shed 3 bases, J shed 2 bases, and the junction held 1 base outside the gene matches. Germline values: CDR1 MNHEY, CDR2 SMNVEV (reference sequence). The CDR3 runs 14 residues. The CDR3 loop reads CASSLGQATDTQYF. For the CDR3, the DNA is TGTGCCAGCAGTTTGGGACAGGCCACAGATACGCAGTATTTT.

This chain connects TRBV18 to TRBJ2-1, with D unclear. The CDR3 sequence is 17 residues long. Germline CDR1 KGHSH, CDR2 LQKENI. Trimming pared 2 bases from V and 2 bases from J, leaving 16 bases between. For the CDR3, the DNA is TGTGCCAGCTCACCATTCCGTTCGGAGTTCGCCTACAATGAGCAGTTCTTC. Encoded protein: CASSPFRSEFAYNEQFF.

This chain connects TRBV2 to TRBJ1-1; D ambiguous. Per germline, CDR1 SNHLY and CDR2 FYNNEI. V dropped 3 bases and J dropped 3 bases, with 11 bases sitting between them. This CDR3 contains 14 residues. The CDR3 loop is CASSDSGRDTEAFF. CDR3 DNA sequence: TGTGCCAGCAGTGATTCGGGGAGGGACACTGAAGCTTTCTTT.

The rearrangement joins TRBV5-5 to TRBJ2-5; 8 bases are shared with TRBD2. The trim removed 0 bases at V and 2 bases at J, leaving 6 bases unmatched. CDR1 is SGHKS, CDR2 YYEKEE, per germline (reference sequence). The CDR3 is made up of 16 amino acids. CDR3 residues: CASSLGDSGTQETQYF. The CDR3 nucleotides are TGTGCCAGCAGCTTGGGAGATAGCGGGACTCAAGAGACCCAGTACTTC.

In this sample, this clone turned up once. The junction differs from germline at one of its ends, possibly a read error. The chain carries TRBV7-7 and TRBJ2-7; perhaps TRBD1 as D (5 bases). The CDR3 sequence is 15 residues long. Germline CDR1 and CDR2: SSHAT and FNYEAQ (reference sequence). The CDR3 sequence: CASSPRPGIIYEQYF. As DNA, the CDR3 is TGTGCTAGCAGCCCGAGGCCAGGGATAATTTACGAGCAGTACTTC.

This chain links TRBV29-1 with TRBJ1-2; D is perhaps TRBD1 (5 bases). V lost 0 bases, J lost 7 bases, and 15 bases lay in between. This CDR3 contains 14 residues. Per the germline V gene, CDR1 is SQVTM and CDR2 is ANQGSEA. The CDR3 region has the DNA TGCAGCGTTGAAGATCGCAGGGTCGAGAGTGGCTACACCTTC. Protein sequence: CSVEDRRVESGYTF. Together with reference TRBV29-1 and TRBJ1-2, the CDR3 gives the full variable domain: SAVISQKPSRDICQRGTSLTIQCQVDSQVTMMFWYRQQPGQSLTLIATANQGSEATYESGFVIDKFPISRPNLTFSTLTVSNMSPEDSSIYLCSVEDRRVESGYTFGSGTRLTVV.

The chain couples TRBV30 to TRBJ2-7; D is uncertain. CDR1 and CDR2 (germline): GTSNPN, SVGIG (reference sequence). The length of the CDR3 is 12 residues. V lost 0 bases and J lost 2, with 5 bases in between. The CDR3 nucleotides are TGTGCCTGGAGTGTACTCGCCTACGAGCAGTACTTC. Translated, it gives CAWSVLAYEQYF.

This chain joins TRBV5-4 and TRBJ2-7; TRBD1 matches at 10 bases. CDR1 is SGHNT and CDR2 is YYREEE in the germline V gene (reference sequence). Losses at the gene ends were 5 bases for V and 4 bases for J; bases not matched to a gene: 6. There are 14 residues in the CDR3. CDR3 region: CASRSGTGAYEQYF. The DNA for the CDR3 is TGTGCCAGCAGGTCCGGGACAGGGGCGTACGAGCAGTACTTC.

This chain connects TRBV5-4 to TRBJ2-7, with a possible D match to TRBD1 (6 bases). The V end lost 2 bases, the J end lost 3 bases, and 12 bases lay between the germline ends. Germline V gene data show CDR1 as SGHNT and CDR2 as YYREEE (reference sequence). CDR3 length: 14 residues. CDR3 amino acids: CASSLPGQGYEQYF. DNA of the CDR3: TGTGCCAGCAGCTTACCGGGACAAGGCTACGAGCAGTACTTC.

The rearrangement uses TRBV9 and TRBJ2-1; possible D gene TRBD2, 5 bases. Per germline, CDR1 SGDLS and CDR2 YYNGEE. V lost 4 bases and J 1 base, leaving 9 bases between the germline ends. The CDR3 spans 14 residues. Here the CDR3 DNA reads TGTGCCAGCAGCCCGCGGACTTCCTACAATGAGCAGTTCTTC. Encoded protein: CASSPRTSYNEQFF.

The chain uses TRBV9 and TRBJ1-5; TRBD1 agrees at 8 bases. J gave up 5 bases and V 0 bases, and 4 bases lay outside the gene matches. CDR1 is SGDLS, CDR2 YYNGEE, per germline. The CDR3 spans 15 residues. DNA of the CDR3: TGTGCCAGCAGCGTAGGGGTGACAGGGGATCAGCCCCAGCATTTT. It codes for CASSVGVTGDQPQHF. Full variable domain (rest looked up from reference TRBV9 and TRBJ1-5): DSGVTQTPKHLITATGQRVTLRCSPRSGDLSVYWYQQSLDQGLQFLIQYYNGEERAKGNILERFSAQQFPDLHSELNLSSLELGDSALYFCASSVGVTGDQPQHFGDGTRLSIL.

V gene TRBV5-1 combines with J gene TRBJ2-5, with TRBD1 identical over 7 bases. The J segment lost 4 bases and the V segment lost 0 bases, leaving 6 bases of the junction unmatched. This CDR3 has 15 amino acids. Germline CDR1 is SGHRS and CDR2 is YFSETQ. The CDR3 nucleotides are TGCGCCAGCAGCTTGGCGAAGGGGGCTTTAGAGACCCAGTACTTC. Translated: CASSLAKGALETQYF.

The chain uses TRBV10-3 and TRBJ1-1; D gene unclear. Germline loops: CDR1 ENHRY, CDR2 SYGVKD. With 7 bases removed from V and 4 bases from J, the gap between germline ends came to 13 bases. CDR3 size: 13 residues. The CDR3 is CAITEREATEAFF. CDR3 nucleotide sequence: TGTGCCATCACCGAGAGAGAGGCCACTGAAGCTTTCTTT.

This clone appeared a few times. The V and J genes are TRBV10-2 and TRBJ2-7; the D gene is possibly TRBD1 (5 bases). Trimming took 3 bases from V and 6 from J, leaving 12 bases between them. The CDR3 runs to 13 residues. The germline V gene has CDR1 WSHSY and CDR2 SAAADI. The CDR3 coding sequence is TGCGCCAGCAGTGATAGGCTCCAGGGCGAGCAGTACTTC. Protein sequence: CASSDRLQGEQYF.

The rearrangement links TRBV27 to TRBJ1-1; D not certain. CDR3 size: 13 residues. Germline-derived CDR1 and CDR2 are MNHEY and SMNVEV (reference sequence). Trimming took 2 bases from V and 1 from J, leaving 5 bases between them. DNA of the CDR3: TGTGCCAGCAGTTTAGCAGAGAACACTGAAGCTTTCTTT. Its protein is CASSLAENTEAFF.

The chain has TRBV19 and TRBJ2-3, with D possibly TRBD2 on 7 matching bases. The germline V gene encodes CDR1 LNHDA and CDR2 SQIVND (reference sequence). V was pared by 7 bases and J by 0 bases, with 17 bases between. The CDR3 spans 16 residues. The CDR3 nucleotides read TGTGCCAGTACCACGGGGGGCCGACTAAGCACAGATACGCAGTATTTT. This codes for CASTTGGRLSTDTQYF.

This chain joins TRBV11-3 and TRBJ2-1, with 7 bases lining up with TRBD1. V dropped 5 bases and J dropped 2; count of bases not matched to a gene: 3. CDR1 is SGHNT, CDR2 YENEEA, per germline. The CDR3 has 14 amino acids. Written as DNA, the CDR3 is TGTGCCAGCAGCCTGCAGGGGGCCTACAATGAGCAGTTCTTC. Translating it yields CASSLQGAYNEQFF.

The CDR3 is CAWGRSSYEQYF. For the CDR3, the DNA is TGTGCCTGGGGAAGGAGCTCCTACGAGCAGTACTTC. The gene calls are TRBV30 and TRBJ2-7; D is unresolved. Germline CDR1 and CDR2: GTSNPN and SVGIG (reference sequence). This CDR3 is built from 12 residues. Trimming took off 5 bases at V and 0 bases at J, with 8 bases between the two ends.

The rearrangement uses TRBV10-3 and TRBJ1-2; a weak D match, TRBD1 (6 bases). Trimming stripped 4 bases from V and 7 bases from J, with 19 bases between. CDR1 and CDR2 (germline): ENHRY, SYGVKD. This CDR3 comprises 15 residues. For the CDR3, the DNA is TGTGCCATCAGTGTTACCGGGGCTCAAGGGGGTGGCTACACCTTC. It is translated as CAISVTGAQGGGYTF.